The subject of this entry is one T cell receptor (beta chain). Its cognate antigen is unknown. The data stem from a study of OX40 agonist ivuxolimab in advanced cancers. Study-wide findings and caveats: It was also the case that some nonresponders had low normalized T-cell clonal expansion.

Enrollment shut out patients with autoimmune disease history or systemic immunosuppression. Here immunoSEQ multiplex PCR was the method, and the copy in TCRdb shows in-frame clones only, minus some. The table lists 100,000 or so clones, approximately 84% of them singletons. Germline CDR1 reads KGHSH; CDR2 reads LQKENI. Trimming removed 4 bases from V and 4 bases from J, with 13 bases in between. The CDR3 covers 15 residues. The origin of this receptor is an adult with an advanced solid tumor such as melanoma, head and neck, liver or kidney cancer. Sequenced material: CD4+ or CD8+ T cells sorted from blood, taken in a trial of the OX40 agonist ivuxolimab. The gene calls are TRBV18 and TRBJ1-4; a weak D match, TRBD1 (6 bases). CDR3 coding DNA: TGTGCCAGCTCACTACAGGGCGGTGTTAATGAAAAACTGTTTTTT. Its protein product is CASSLQGGVNEKLFF.